One and the same sample provided the 2 T cell receptor beta chains below, sequenced in a study of T cell responses to AZD1222 COVID-19 vaccine. Method: immunoSEQ multiplex PCR; TCRdb's copy keeps in-frame clones and lacks some. The repertoire holds 110,000 to 150,000 clones, with 70% to 90% as singletons. The input for sequencing was peripheral blood, taken on day 0 of AZD1222 vaccination. The origin of the receptors is an adult in good health.

This chain links TRBV2 with TRBJ1-5, with D unclear. The CDR3 length is 14 residues. V gave up 8 bases and J gave up 7 bases, with 18 bases separating them. CDR1 and CDR2 from the germline V gene are SNHLY and FYNNEI. CDR3: CASDTDTPGQPQHF. CDR3 in DNA: TGTGCCAGCGATACAGATACCCCTGGGCAGCCCCAGCATTTT.

This chain joins TRBV30 and TRBJ1-3; D unclear. The length of the CDR3 is 14 residues. Germline CDR1 is GTSNPN and CDR2 is SVGIG (reference sequence). V lost 1 base to trimming and J lost 4 bases, with 11 bases between them. In DNA, the CDR3 is TGTGCCTGGAGTGCCGGGATGCTAGGAAACACCATATATTTT. It is translated as CAWSAGMLGNTIYF.